The 26 T cell receptor beta chains given below trace back to one sample, sequenced in a study of T-cell memory formation after mild COVID-19. Each CDR3 protein is one row after TCRdb ran MiXCR on the 5' RACE reads. Of 300,000 to 400,000 distinct CDR3 sequences listed, about 16% are singletons. The sequencing input was PBMCs or a T cell subset sorted from them (not recorded which). The receptor source for this set is a man between 18 and 35 years old who had mild COVID-19 (a few samples of this study predate the infection). Cell type and time point are not known.

The CDR3 DNA is TGTGCCAGCAGTCTCGACGAGCAGTACGTC. This encodes CASSLDEQYV. The chain recombines TRBV27 with TRBJ2-7; D is uncertain. This CDR3 contains 10 residues. Germline V gene sequence: CDR1 MNHEY, CDR2 SMNVEV (reference sequence). The V gene lost 5 bases and the J gene lost 5 bases, with 4 bases spanning the gap.

In this sample, this clonotype turned up a few times. This chain joins TRBV6-1 and TRBJ1-5; D uncertain. The germline V and J ends were trimmed by 8 bases and 8 bases, with 22 bases remaining between them. This CDR3 is built from 15 residues. CDR1 is MNHNS and CDR2 is SASEGT in the germline V gene. The CDR3 reads CASAGPMWGVKPQHF. For the CDR3, the DNA is TGTGCCAGCGCGGGTCCCATGTGGGGAGTAAAGCCCCAGCATTTT.

The rearrangement links TRBV7-8 to TRBJ2-3, with 8 bases aligning to TRBD1. V dropped 5 bases and J dropped 5; count of bases not matched to a gene: 15. Germline V gene data show CDR1 as SGHVS and CDR2 as FQNEAQ. CDR3 length equals 17 residues. The CDR3 loop is CASSPRQGIKAGDTQYF. The CDR3 nucleotides read TGTGCCAGCAGCCCTAGACAGGGGATAAAAGCAGGAGATACGCAGTATTTT. The entire variable domain, with the rest obtained from reference TRBV7-8 and TRBJ2-3, is as follows: GAGVSQSPRYKVAKRGQDVALRCDPISGHVSLFWYQQALGQGPEFLTYFQNEAQLDKSGLPSDRFFAERPEGSVSTLKIQRTQQEDSAVYLCASSPRQGIKAGDTQYFGPGTRLTVL.

This sequence joins TRBV5-1 and TRBJ1-1, with 11 bases identical to TRBD1. V dropped 4 bases and J dropped 11; count of bases not matched to a gene: 7. The CDR3 runs 13 residues. Germline V lookup: CDR1 SGHRS, CDR2 YFSETQ. In DNA, the CDR3 is TGCGCCAGCAGCCTATCGGACAGGGGGCGTGCTTTCTTT. This encodes CASSLSDRGRAFF.

This clonotype was seen many times. J is TRBJ2-5 and V is TRBV10-3; D not certain. The V and J ends lost 2 bases and 3 bases respectively, with 19 bases between them. The CDR3 runs 17 residues. Germline CDR1 ENHRY, CDR2 SYGVKD. This CDR3 is CAISEPGYWQFEETQYF. DNA for the CDR3: TGTGCCATCAGTGAGCCGGGTTATTGGCAGTTTGAAGAGACCCAGTACTTC.

The V gene is TRBV7-9, the J gene TRBJ1-2; D is uncertain. The CDR3 runs 12 residues. CDR1 and CDR2 from the germline V gene are SEHNR and FQNEAQ (reference sequence). Trimming left V 5 bases short and J 4 bases short, with 8 bases between. The CDR3 DNA reads TGTGCCAGCAGCGCGTACAGCTATGGCTACACCTTC. Its translation: CASSAYSYGYTF.

Written as DNA, the CDR3 is TGCGCCAGCAGCACCTCGGGTACTGGGGCCAACGTCCTGACTTTC. Amino acids: CASSTSGTGANVLTF. The chain links TRBV5-1 to TRBJ2-6; unclear D gene. The germline V gene encodes CDR1 SGHRS and CDR2 YFSETQ. The CDR3 runs 15 residues. The ends were cut back, 4 bases at V and 2 bases at J, with 10 bases in the middle.

This clonotype was counted between two and nine times. This chain connects TRBV28 to TRBJ2-7; the D is unclear. V was cut by 3 bases and J by 4 bases, with 7 bases left in between. CDR3 length: 12 residues. The germline V gene encodes CDR1 MDHEN and CDR2 SYDVKM. Written as DNA, the CDR3 is TGTGCCAGCAGTTTGGGCCATTACGAGCAGTACGTC. It encodes CASSLGHYEQYV.

This clonotype was detected ten times or more. The genes are TRBV2 and TRBJ2-3; 7 bases line up with TRBD2. Germline CDR1 is SNHLY and CDR2 is FYNNEI. The CDR3 contains 13 residues. Trimming at V came to 8 bases and at J to 3 bases, leaving 5 bases not matched to a gene. CDR3 sequence: CASGGGSTDTQYF. The CDR3 DNA reads TGTGCCAGCGGGGGGGGATCGACAGATACGCAGTATTTT. Full variable domain (rest looked up from reference TRBV2 and TRBJ2-3): EPEVTQTPSHQVTQMGQEVILRCVPISNHLYFYWYRQILGQKVEFLVSFYNNEISEKSEIFDDQFSVERPDGSNFTLKIRSTKLEDSAMYFCASGGGSTDTQYFGPGTRLTVL.

This chain connects TRBV12-3 or TRBV12-4 to TRBJ1-1; D may be TRBD1 (6 bases). Trimming stripped 4 bases from V and 5 bases from J, with 17 bases between. CDR3 length: 15 residues. The DNA for the CDR3 is TGTGCCAGCAGTTACAGGCGGTCCAGGGGTACTGAAGCTTTCTTT. Protein: CASSYRRSRGTEAFF.

This clonotype was detected only once. The J gene is TRBJ2-2, the V gene TRBV4-1, with D tentatively TRBD1 or TRBD2 (5 bases each). The ends were cut back, 4 bases at V and 4 bases at J, with 13 bases in the middle. This CDR3 region has 15 residues. Germline CDR1 and CDR2: MGHRA and YSYEKL. The CDR3 DNA follows: TGCGCCAGCAGCCGGGTGTGGGACCTCACCGGGGAGCTGTTTTTT. This encodes CASSRVWDLTGELFF.

The genes are TRBV2 and TRBJ2-7, with 11 bases matching TRBD1. Losses at the gene ends were 7 bases for V and 3 bases for J; bases not matched to a gene: 5. CDR3 length: 14 residues. Germline V gene lookup returns CDR1 SNHLY and CDR2 FYNNEI. The CDR3 protein is CASNGQGARYEQYF. The CDR3 nucleotides are TGTGCCAGCAACGGACAGGGGGCGCGCTACGAGCAGTACTTC.

This clonotype was detected only a few times. The gene calls are TRBV15 and TRBJ1-3; D gene uncertain. Germline CDR1 LNHNV, CDR2 YYDKDF (reference sequence). Trimming removed 1 base from V and 4 bases from J, with 14 bases in between. This CDR3 has 16 residues. The CDR3 sequence is CATSRGAHSAGNTIYF. CDR3 nucleotides: TGTGCCACCAGCAGAGGCGCCCACAGTGCGGGAAACACCATATATTTT.

This rearrangement joins TRBV7-9 to TRBJ2-5, with 9 bases that match TRBD2. The length of the CDR3 is 16 residues. J lost 1 base, V lost 1 base, and 4 bases had no gene match. Germline V lookup: CDR1 SEHNR, CDR2 FQNEAQ (reference sequence). The CDR3 DNA reads TGTGCCAGCAGCTTAGGGCTAGCGGGAATCCAAGAGACCCAGTACTTC. This sequence encodes CASSLGLAGIQETQYF.

In its sample, this clonotype was seen a few times. The rearrangement links TRBV28 to TRBJ1-6; 7 bases agree with TRBD1. CDR1 and CDR2 (germline): MDHEN, SYDVKM. J lost 6 bases, V lost 8 bases, and 10 bases had no gene match. CDR3 length: 15 amino acids. CDR3 region: CASGDLGQLNSPLHF. The CDR3 DNA reads TGTGCCAGCGGCGATTTGGGACAGCTTAATTCACCCCTCCACTTT.

V usage is TRBV4-2 and J usage is TRBJ1-1; D gene uncertain. The CDR3 spans 16 residues. CDR1 LGHNA and CDR2 YNFKEQ come from the germline V gene. V was pared by 0 bases and J by 4 bases, with 15 bases between. CDR3 loop: CASSQDSLGGGTEAFF. CDR3 coding DNA: TGTGCCAGCAGCCAAGACTCATTGGGAGGCGGCACTGAAGCTTTCTTT.

This clonotype was detected only a few times. This chain uses TRBV3-1 with TRBJ2-5, with 10 bases that match TRBD1. V gave up 1 base and J gave up 5 bases; unmatched junction bases: 4. The CDR3 length is 15 residues. In germline, CDR1 is LGHDT, CDR2 YNNKEL (reference sequence). CDR3 sequence: CASSQGQGALETQYF. The CDR3 coding sequence is TGTGCCAGCAGCCAAGGACAGGGGGCTTTGGAGACCCAGTACTTC.

This clonotype was found a few times. V usage is TRBV4-3 and J usage is TRBJ1-2, with TRBD1 as a possible D gene (6 bases). The V gene lost 0 bases and the J gene lost 6 bases, with 14 bases spanning the gap. The CDR3 consists of 15 residues. Germline CDR1 and CDR2: LGHNA and YSLEER. Here the CDR3 DNA reads TGCGCCAGCAGCCAAGACCGCGGGCAGGGGAATGGCTACACCTTC. Amino acid sequence: CASSQDRGQGNGYTF.

The chain is built from TRBV18 and TRBJ2-7; possibly TRBD1 for D (5 bases). The germline gives CDR1 KGHSH, CDR2 LQKENI. The V gene lost 3 bases and the J gene lost 7 bases, with 22 bases spanning the gap. The CDR3 loop spans 16 amino acids. DNA of the CDR3: TGTGCCAGCTCACCGGCGGTTGGGGCGCAAGGGTGGGAGCAGTACGTC. It is translated as CASSPAVGAQGWEQYV.

J is TRBJ2-2 and V is TRBV24-1; no reliable D call. CDR3 size: 13 residues. V lost 0 bases and J 7 bases, leaving 5 bases between the germline ends. CDR1 KGHDR and CDR2 SFDVKD come from the germline V gene. CDR3 in amino acids: CATSDLHSGELFF. The CDR3, as DNA: TGTGCCACCAGTGATTTGCATAGCGGGGAGCTGTTTTTT.

This clonotype has just a few counts. This chain links TRBV5-1 with TRBJ2-5; 11 positions agree with TRBD1. After removal of 4 bases from V and 3 bases from J, the junction contained 5 bases not matched to a gene. CDR3 length equals 15 residues. Germline-derived CDR1 and CDR2 are SGHRS and YFSETQ. The CDR3 loop reads CASSPRDRGEETQYF. The CDR3 bases are TGCGCCAGCAGCCCCAGGGACAGGGGGGAAGAGACCCAGTACTTC. The full variable domain, completed using reference TRBV5-1 and TRBJ2-5, is KAGVTQTPRYLIKTRGQQVTLSCSPISGHRSVSWYQQTPGQGLQFLFEYFSETQRNKGNFPGRFSGRQFSNSRSEMNVSTLELGDSALYLCASSPRDRGEETQYFGPGTRLLVL.

In its sample, this clonotype was seen a few times. CDR3 in amino acids: CASSPGQADQETQYF. Here the CDR3 DNA reads TGTGCCAGCAGCCCTGGACAGGCCGATCAAGAGACCCAGTACTTC. This chain uses TRBV7-9 with TRBJ2-5; 7 bases line up with TRBD1. CDR3 length equals 15 residues. V lost 5 bases and J lost 2; bases outside the gene matches: 8. CDR1 and CDR2 from the germline V gene are SEHNR and FQNEAQ (reference sequence). Full variable domain (rest looked up from reference TRBV7-9 and TRBJ2-5): DTGVSQNPRHKITKRGQNVTFRCDPISEHNRLYWYRQTLGQGPEFLTYFQNEAQLEKSRLLSDRFSAERPKGSFSTLEIQRTEQGDSAMYLCASSPGQADQETQYFGPGTRLLVL.

In its sample, this clonotype was seen many times. The V gene is TRBV11-2, the J gene TRBJ1-2; no firm D call. The CDR3 length is 13 residues. Looked up from germline, CDR1 is SGHAT and CDR2 is FQNNGV. The V end lost 5 bases, the J end lost 2 bases, and 9 bases lay between the germline ends. The CDR3 DNA reads TGTGCCAGCAGCCCGAGTCTCAACTATGGCTACACCTTC. The encoded protein is CASSPSLNYGYTF.

The CDR3 DNA sequence: TGTGCCAGCAGTGAAGCCCCCGGACAGGGGGACTATGGCTACACCTTC. Translated: CASSEAPGQGDYGYTF. The rearrangement joins TRBV25-1 to TRBJ1-2, with 10 bases identical to TRBD1. With V trimmed by 2 bases and J by 3 bases, 6 bases remained unmatched. The CDR3 contains 16 residues. Germline lookup yields CDR1 MGHDK and CDR2 SYGVNS.

The chain carries TRBV5-6 and TRBJ1-5; D possibly corresponds to TRBD1 (6 bases). The germline V and J ends were trimmed by 4 bases and 0 bases, with 20 bases remaining between them. Germline V gene lookup returns CDR1 SGHDT and CDR2 YYEEEE. CDR3 length: 18 amino acids. Here the CDR3 reads CASSRGGRSRYSNQPQHF. CDR3 DNA sequence: TGTGCCAGCAGCAGGGGGGGCAGAAGTAGATATAGCAATCAGCCCCAGCATTTT. The full variable domain, its missing parts supplied by reference TRBV5-6 and TRBJ1-5, is DAGVTQSPTHLIKTRGQQVTLRCSPKSGHDTVSWYQQALGQGPQFIFQYYEEEERQRGNFPDRFSGHQFPNYSSELNVNALLLGDSALYLCASSRGGRSRYSNQPQHFGDGTRLSIL.

The gene calls are TRBV6-6 and TRBJ1-2; 7 nucleotides align to TRBD1. This CDR3 is 12 amino acids long. The germline V gene has CDR1 MNHNY and CDR2 SVGAGI (reference sequence). J lost 7 bases, V lost 7 bases, and 6 bases had no gene match. The CDR3 spells CASMEGAGGYTF. CDR3 sequence (DNA): TGTGCCAGCATGGAGGGGGCAGGTGGCTACACCTTC.